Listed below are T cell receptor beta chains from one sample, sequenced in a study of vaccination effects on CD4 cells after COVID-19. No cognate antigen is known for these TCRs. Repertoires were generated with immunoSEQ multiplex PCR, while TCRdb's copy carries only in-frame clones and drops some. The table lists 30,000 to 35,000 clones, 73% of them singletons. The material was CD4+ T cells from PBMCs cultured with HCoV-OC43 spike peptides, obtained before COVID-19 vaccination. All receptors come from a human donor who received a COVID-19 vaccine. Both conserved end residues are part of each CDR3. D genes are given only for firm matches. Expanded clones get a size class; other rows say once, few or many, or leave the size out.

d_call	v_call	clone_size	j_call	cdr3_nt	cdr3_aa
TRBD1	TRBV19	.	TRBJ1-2	TGTGCCAGTAGTCAGTGGGACAGGGGATATGGCTACACCTTC	CASSQWDRGYGYTF
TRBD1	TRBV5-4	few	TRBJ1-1	TGTGCCAGCAGCTTGGAGGGGGCTTACACTGAAGCTTTCTTT	CASSLEGAYTEAFF
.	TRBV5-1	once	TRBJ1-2	TGCGCCTCAAGCAGGGATTCGACTGGCTACACCTTC	CASSRDSTGYTF
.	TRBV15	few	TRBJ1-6	TGTGCCACCAGCAGAGCGGGGACGAATTCACCCCTCCACTTT	CATSRAGTNSPLHF
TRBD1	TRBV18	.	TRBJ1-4	TGTGCCAGCTCACCACCGGGACAGCAAAAACTGTTTTTT	CASSPPGQQKLFF
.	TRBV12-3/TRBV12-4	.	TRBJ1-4	TGTGCCAGCAGTTTACGGATTAATGAAAAACTGTTTTTT	CASSLRINEKLFF
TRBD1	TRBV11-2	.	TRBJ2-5	TGTGCCAGCAGCTTGGGACAGGGGAGGATTTGGGAGACCCAGTACTTC	CASSLGQGRIWETQYF
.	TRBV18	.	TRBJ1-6	TGTGCCAGCTCTAGGAGCTCCTATAATTCACCCCTCCACTTT	CASSRSSYNSPLHF
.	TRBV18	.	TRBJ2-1	TGTGCCAGCTCACCAACTGGGGTAGGACCCAATGAGCAGTTCTTC	CASSPTGVGPNEQFF
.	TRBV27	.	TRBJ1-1	TGTGCCAGCAGTGCAGCAGGGACGGTGAACACTGAAGCTTTCTTT	CASSAAGTVNTEAFF
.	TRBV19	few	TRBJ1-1	TGTGCCAGTAGCGCCTTCGGGATGAACACTGAAGCTTTCTTT	CASSAFGMNTEAFF
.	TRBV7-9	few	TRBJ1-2	TGTGCCAGCAGCCCAGACTATGCCTATGGCTACACCTTC	CASSPDYAYGYTF
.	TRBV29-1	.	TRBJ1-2	TGCAGCGTTGGGGACGGTGCATACTATGGCTACACCTTC	CSVGDGAYYGYTF
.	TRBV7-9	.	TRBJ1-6	TGTGCCAGCAGCTCCCTTAATATGAATTCACCCCTCCACTTT	CASSSLNMNSPLHF
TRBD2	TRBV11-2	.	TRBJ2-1	TGTGCCAGCAGCCGAGCCCTTACTAGCGCCAGGGATGAGCAGTTCTTC	CASSRALTSARDEQFF
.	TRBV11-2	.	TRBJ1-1	TGTGCCAGCAGCTTACACAGTAACATGAACACTGAAGCTTTCTTT	CASSLHSNMNTEAFF
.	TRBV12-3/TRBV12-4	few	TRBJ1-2	TGTGCCAGCAGACTCAATAGGGGCTATGGCTACACCTTC	CASRLNRGYGYTF
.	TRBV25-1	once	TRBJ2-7	TGTGCCAGCACCATACAGGAGGGGGCCTACGAGCAGTACTTC	CASTIQEGAYEQYF
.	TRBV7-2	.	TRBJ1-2	TGTGCCAGCAGCTTAGTTGGAGTGAACTATGGCTACACCTTC	CASSLVGVNYGYTF
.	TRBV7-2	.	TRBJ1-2	TGTGCCAGCAGCTTAGCGTTCGGGGACGGCTACACCTTC	CASSLAFGDGYTF
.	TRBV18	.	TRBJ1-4	TGTGCCAGCTCACCAAGGTGGGGTATTAATGAAAAACTGTTTTTT	CASSPRWGINEKLFF
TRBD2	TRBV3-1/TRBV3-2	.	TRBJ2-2	TGTGCCAGCAGCCGGGCGGGGGGGTACACCGGGGAGCTGTTTTTT	CASSRAGGYTGELFF